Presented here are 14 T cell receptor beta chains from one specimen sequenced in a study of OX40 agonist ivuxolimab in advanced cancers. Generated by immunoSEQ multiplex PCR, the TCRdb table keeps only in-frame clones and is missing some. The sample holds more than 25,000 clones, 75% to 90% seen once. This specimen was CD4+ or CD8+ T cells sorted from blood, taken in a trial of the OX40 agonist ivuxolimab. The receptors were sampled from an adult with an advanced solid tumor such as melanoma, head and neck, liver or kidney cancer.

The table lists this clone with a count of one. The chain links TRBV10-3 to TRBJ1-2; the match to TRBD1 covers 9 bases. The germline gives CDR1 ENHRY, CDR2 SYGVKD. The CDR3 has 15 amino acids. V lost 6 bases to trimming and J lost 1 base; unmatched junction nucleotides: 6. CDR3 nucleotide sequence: TGTGCCATCAGCTCCCGGGACAGGGATAACTATGGCTACACCTTC. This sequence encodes CAISSRDRDNYGYTF.

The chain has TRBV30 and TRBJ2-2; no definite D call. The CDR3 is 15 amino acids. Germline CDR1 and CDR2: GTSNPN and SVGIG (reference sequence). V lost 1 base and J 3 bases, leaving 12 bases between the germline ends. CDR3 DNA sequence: TGTGCCTGGAGTGCCCGTACTTGGGACACCGGGGAGCTGTTTTTT. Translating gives CAWSARTWDTGELFF. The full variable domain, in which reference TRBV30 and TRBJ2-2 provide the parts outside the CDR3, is SQTIHQWPATLVQPVGSPLSLECTVEGTSNPNLYWYRQAAGRGLQLLFYSVGIGQISSEVPQNLSASRPQDRQFILSSKKLLLSDSGFYLCAWSARTWDTGELFFGEGSRLTVL.

The CDR3 DNA follows: TGCAGCGTTGAAGAGCTGGGGAAAGACTCTGGCTACACCTTC. This sequence encodes CSVEELGKDSGYTF. The chain couples TRBV29-1 to TRBJ1-2; D is ambiguous. The V gene's germline CDR1 is SQVTM and CDR2 ANQGSEA. The CDR3 loop spans 14 amino acids. V was pared by 0 bases and J by 7 bases, with 15 bases between.

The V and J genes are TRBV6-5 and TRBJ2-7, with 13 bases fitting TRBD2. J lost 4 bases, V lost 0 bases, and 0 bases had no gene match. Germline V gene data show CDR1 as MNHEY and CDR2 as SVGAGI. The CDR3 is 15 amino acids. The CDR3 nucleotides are TGTGCCAGCAGTTACTCGACTAGCGGGAGGTACGAGCAGTACTTC. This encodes CASSYSTSGRYEQYF.

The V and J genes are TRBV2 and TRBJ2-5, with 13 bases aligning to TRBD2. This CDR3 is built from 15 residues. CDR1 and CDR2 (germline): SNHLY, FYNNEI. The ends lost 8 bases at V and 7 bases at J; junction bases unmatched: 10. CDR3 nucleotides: TGTGCCAGCCCCCCCGGACTAGCGGGAGAGGGGACCCAGTACTTC. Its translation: CASPPGLAGEGTQYF.

The CDR3 DNA sequence: TGCGCCAGCAGCCCGAACCCGGGACTAGTCCTTCTCACTCGGGCCAAAAACATTCAGTACTTC. Translating it yields CASSPNPGLVLLTRAKNIQYF. The chain uses TRBV5-1 and TRBJ2-4, with 8 bases that match TRBD2. Per germline, CDR1 SGHRS and CDR2 YFSETQ. V lost 4 bases and J lost 1; bases outside the gene matches: 22. The CDR3 covers 21 residues.

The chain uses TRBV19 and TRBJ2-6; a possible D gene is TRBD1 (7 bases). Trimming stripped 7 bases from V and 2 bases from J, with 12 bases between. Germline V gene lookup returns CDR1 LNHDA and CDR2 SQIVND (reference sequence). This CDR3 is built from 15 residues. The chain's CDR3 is CASKAGQTGANVLTF. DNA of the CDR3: TGTGCCAGTAAGGCGGGACAGACTGGGGCCAACGTCCTGACTTTC.

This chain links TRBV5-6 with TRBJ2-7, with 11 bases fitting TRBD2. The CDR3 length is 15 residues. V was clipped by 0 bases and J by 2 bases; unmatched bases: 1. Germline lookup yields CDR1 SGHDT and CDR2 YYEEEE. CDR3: CASSLGSGRAYEQYF. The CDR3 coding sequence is TGTGCCAGCAGCTTGGGTAGCGGGAGGGCCTACGAGCAGTACTTC.

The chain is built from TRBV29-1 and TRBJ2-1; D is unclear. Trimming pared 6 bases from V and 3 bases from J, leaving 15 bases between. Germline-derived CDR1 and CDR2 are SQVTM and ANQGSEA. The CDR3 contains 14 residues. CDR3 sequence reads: CSVGFANYYNEQFF. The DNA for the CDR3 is TGCAGCGTGGGCTTCGCCAATTACTACAATGAGCAGTTCTTC.

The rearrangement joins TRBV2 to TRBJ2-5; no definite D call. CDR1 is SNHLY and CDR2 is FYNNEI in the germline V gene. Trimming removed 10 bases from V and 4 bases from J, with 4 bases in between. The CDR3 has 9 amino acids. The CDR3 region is CAIVETQYF. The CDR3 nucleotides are TGTGCCATCGTAGAGACCCAGTACTTC.

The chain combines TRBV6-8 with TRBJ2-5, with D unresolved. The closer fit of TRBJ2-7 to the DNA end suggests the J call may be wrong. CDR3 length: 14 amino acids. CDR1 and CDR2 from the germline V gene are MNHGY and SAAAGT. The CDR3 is CASSYSGIDDEQYF. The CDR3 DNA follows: TGTGCCAGCAGTTACTCGGGAATAGACGACGAGCAGTACTTC.

This CDR3 reads CASSDGANYEQYF. Here the CDR3 DNA reads TGCGCCAGCAGTGACGGGGCCAACTACGAGCAGTACTTC. The rearrangement uses TRBV10-1 and TRBJ2-7; either TRBD1 or TRBD2 may supply D (5 bases each). The length of the CDR3 is 13 residues. Germline V gene data show CDR1 as WNHNN and CDR2 as SYGVQD (reference sequence). V was shortened by 3 bases and J by 3 bases, with 9 bases between the two germline ends.

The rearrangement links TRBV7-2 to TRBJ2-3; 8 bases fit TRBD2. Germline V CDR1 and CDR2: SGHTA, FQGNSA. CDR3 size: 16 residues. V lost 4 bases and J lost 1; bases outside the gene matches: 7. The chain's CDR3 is CASSYGGGRGTDTQYF. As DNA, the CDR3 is TGTGCCAGCAGCTACGGGGGGGGCAGGGGCACAGATACGCAGTATTTT.

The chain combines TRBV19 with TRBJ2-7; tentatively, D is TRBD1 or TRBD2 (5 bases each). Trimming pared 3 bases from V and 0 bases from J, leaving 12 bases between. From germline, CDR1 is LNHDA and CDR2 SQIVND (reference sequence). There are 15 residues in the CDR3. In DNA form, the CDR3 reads TGTGCCAGTAGTATGGGACCGTTCACCTCCTACGAGCAGTACTTC. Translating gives CASSMGPFTSYEQYF. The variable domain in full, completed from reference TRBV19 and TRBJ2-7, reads DGGITQSPKYLFRKEGQNVTLSCEQNLNHDAMYWYRQDPGQGLRLIYYSQIVNDFQKGDIAEGYSVSREKKESFPLTVTSAQKNPTAFYLCASSMGPFTSYEQYFGPGTRLTVT.